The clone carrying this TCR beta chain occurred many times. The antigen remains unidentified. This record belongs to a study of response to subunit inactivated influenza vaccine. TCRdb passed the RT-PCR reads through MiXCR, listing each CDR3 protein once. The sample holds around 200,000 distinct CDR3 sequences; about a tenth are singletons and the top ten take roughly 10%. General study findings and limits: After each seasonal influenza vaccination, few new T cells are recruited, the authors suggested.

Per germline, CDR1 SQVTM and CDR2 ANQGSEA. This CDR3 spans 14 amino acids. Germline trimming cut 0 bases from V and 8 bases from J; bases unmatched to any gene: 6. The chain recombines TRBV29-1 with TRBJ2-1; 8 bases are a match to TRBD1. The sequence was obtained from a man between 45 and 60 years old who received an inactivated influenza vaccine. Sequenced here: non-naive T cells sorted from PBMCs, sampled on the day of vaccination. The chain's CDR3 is CSVEDPRTGHEQFF. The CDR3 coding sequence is TGCAGCGTTGAAGACCCAAGGACAGGGCATGAGCAGTTCTTC.